The 7 T cell receptor beta chains listed next were all sequenced from one sample in a study of blood T cell repertoires in COVID-19. Here immunoSEQ multiplex PCR was the method, and the copy in TCRdb shows in-frame clones only, minus some. Of hundreds of thousands of clones listed, about 87% are singletons. The sample taken for sequencing was peripheral blood. The receptor set was obtained from a woman aged 55-75 years with COVID-19, enrolled during active disease.

The chain is built from TRBV5-5 and TRBJ1-1; a possible D gene is TRBD1 (5 bases). The germline V and J ends were trimmed by 4 bases and 3 bases, with 16 bases remaining between them. CDR1 is SGHKS, CDR2 YYEKEE, per germline (reference sequence). The CDR3 is made up of 15 amino acids. CDR3 nucleotide sequence: TGTGCCAGCAGCGACGCGGGGGTGAGGTACACTGAAGCTTTCTTT. Translated: CASSDAGVRYTEAFF. The variable domain in full, completed from reference TRBV5-5 and TRBJ1-1, reads DAGVTQSPTHLIKTRGQQVTLRCSPISGHKSVSWYQQVLGQGPQFIFQYYEKEERGRGNFPDRFSARQFPNYSSELNVNALLLGDSALYLCASSDAGVRYTEAFFGQGTRLTVV.

The chain is built from TRBV5-8 and TRBJ2-6; a weak D match, TRBD2 (6 bases). V dropped 4 bases and J dropped 0 bases, with 14 bases sitting between them. The CDR3 spans 17 residues. CDR1 is SGHTS, CDR2 YDEGEE, per germline. This chain's CDR3 is CASSRGRITSGANVLTF. CDR3 coding DNA: TGTGCCAGCAGCCGAGGGAGGATCACCTCTGGGGCCAACGTCCTGACTTTC.

The V gene is TRBV9, the J gene TRBJ2-4, with 8 bases lining up with TRBD1. The CDR3 runs to 14 residues. Germline-derived CDR1 and CDR2 are SGDLS and YYNGEE. V lost 4 bases, J lost 7 bases, and 7 bases stayed unmatched. The CDR3 DNA follows: TGTGCCAGCAGCCCCGGACAGGGAGTGAACATTCAGTACTTC. Translated: CASSPGQGVNIQYF.

This clone is a singleton in its sample. The J gene is TRBJ2-5, the V gene TRBV18; perhaps TRBD1 as D (5 bases). Trimming took 0 bases from V and 5 from J, leaving 16 bases between them. The CDR3 is 16 amino acids. The germline gives CDR1 KGHSH, CDR2 LQKENI. The CDR3 spells CASSPPGAQGGETQYF. The CDR3 DNA follows: TGTGCCAGCTCACCACCGGGCGCCCAGGGTGGGGAGACCCAGTACTTC.

This clone has a handful of counts. V is TRBV18 and J is TRBJ2-5; 8 nucleotides match TRBD1. This CDR3 is 13 amino acids long. Per the germline V gene, CDR1 is KGHSH and CDR2 is LQKENI. V lost 5 bases, J lost 6 bases, and 5 bases stayed unmatched. The CDR3: CASSETGGQTQYF. Written as DNA, the CDR3 is TGTGCCAGCTCAGAAACAGGGGGGCAGACCCAGTACTTC.

The rearrangement links TRBV2 to TRBJ2-2; no reliable D call. Trimming removed 6 bases from V and 2 bases from J, with 7 bases in between. Germline CDR1 SNHLY, CDR2 FYNNEI. CDR3 length equals 13 residues. The chain's CDR3 is CASSLSNTGELFF. The CDR3 nucleotides are TGTGCCAGCAGCCTGAGCAACACCGGGGAGCTGTTTTTT.

The chain employs TRBV6-1 and TRBJ1-5; the D is unclear. The CDR3 spans 17 residues. The V end lost 4 bases, the J end lost 0 bases, and 16 bases lay between the germline ends. The V gene's germline CDR1 is MNHNS and CDR2 SASEGT. The CDR3 loop is CASSVSEFPFSNQPQHF. The CDR3 coding sequence is TGTGCCAGCAGTGTATCTGAGTTCCCATTTAGCAATCAGCCCCAGCATTTT.